This T cell receptor beta chain was retrieved from a study of radiotherapy plus CTLA-4 blockade in lung cancer. Points from the study as a whole: Interferon-beta, together with early blood T cell clone dynamics, reportedly best predicted response.

This CDR3 is 17 amino acids long. The germline gives CDR1 MDHEN, CDR2 SYDVKM. V trimming: 5 bases; J trimming: 8 bases; junction bases outside the gene matches: 16. About this clone: Its antigen is undetermined.

Some clones are missing from TCRdb's copy, which holds only in-frame ones; the method was immunoSEQ multiplex PCR. The sample has tens of thousands of clones, 79% seen once. The sample was peripheral blood, taken from a patient treated with radiotherapy plus ipilimumab. The rearrangement links TRBV28 to TRBJ1-4; TRBD1 matches at 8 bases. This TCR came from a human donor with non-small cell lung cancer that progressed on radiotherapy plus ipilimumab. CDR3 sequence reads: CASSGSGRGQSGEKLFF. The CDR3 DNA is TGTGCCAGCAGTGGATCGGGCAGGGGGCAGTCTGGGGAAAAACTGTTTTTT.